This T cell receptor (beta chain) came from a study of control samples from healthy donors and cancer patients. Sequencing used immunoSEQ multiplex PCR; TCRdb keeps in-frame clones, though not all of them. In the table there are over 100,000 clones, roughly 88% of which are singletons. The CDR3 has 14 residues. Germline assignment: CDR1 SNHLY and CDR2 FYNNEI. The ends were cut back, 6 bases at V and 0 bases at J, with 10 bases in the middle. This sequence joins TRBV2 and TRBJ2-3; tentative D call: TRBD1 (6 bases). The origin of this receptor is a man aged 50-59 years in good health. Source material: blood. The CDR3, as DNA: TGTGCCAGCAGCGACAGGTCTAGCACAGATACGCAGTATTTT. Its translation: CASSDRSSTDTQYF.